Presented here are 18 T cell receptor beta chains from one specimen sequenced in a study of blood T cell repertoires in COVID-19. Libraries were prepared by immunoSEQ multiplex PCR; TCRdb keeps only in-frame clonotypes and omits some of them. The table includes 110,000 to 150,000 clones, about four fifths detected once. Specimen: peripheral blood. The receptors were gathered from a woman aged 65 to 85 with COVID-19, enrolled during active disease.

This chain links TRBV3-1 (or the pseudogene TRBV3-2) with TRBJ2-1, with 9 bases fitting TRBD2. There are 17 residues in the CDR3. CDR1 and CDR2 (germline): LGHDT, YNNKEL (reference sequence). V shed 1 base, J shed 5 bases, and the junction held 9 bases outside the gene matches. CDR3 nucleotides: TGTGCCAGCAGCCAAGTTTTAGCGGGGGAGAGAGACAATGAGCAGTTCTTC. Its protein is CASSQVLAGERDNEQFF.

J is TRBJ2-1 and V is TRBV7-2; the match to TRBD2 covers 8 bases. The CDR3 is made up of 15 amino acids. J lost 7 bases, V lost 0 bases, and 5 bases had no gene match. The germline CDR1 and CDR2 sequences are SGHTA and FQGNSA. As DNA, the CDR3 is TGTGCCAGCAGCTTAGCTAGCGGGGCGCCTAATGAGCAGTTCTTC. It encodes CASSLASGAPNEQFF.

The chain is built from TRBV6-5 and TRBJ1-4; D uncertain. CDR1 MNHEY and CDR2 SVGAGI come from the germline V gene. V was pared by 0 bases and J by 12 bases, with 14 bases between. The CDR3 sequence is 14 residues long. DNA for the CDR3: TGTGCCAGCAGTTACTCGGTTCCAGCCGAGGAACTGTTTTTT. Encoded protein: CASSYSVPAEELFF.

This clone was detected only a few times. V gene TRBV28 combines with J gene TRBJ2-7; weak D call: TRBD2 (7 bases). The CDR3 is 19 residues long. The germline V gene encodes CDR1 MDHEN and CDR2 SYDVKM. V lost 5 bases and J lost 2, with 28 bases in between. The chain's CDR3 is CASSPGGGGYRRKTYEQYF. The DNA for the CDR3 is TGTGCCAGCAGTCCCGGGGGAGGGGGGTATCGGCGGAAGACCTACGAGCAGTACTTC.

This sequence joins TRBV2 and TRBJ2-3; no reliable D call. CDR3 length: 17 residues. Per germline, CDR1 SNHLY and CDR2 FYNNEI. V was pared by 0 bases and J by 1 base, with 14 bases between. CDR3 loop: CASSEALLAVGTDTQYF. For the CDR3, the DNA is TGTGCCAGCAGTGAAGCGCTTCTCGCGGTTGGCACAGATACGCAGTATTTT.

The gene calls are TRBV7-8 and TRBJ2-1, with 9 bases aligning to TRBD2. The CDR3 is 19 residues long. J lost 4 bases, V lost 3 bases, and 16 bases had no gene match. Germline V lookup: CDR1 SGHVS, CDR2 FQNEAQ. This CDR3 reads CASSFTRIAGDHTYNEQFF. The CDR3 DNA reads TGTGCCAGCAGCTTTACGCGGATAGCGGGGGACCATACTTACAATGAGCAGTTCTTC.

V gene TRBV25-1 combines with J gene TRBJ2-5; D is ambiguous. The CDR3 contains 10 residues. V was pared by 5 bases and J by 5 bases, with 3 bases between. CDR1 is MGHDK and CDR2 is SYGVNS in the germline V gene. The chain's CDR3 is CASSLETQYF. In DNA form, the CDR3 reads TGTGCCAGCAGTCTGGAGACCCAGTACTTC.

This chain connects TRBV28 to TRBJ2-7, with D perhaps matching TRBD1 (5 bases). This CDR3 has 14 amino acids. The V gene lost 6 bases and the J gene lost 0 bases, with 12 bases spanning the gap. CDR1 and CDR2 from the germline V gene are MDHEN and SYDVKM. The chain's CDR3 is CASRTVRSSYEQYF. The CDR3 DNA is TGTGCCAGCAGGACAGTCCGAAGCTCCTACGAGCAGTACTTC.

V gene TRBV10-3 combines with J gene TRBJ2-7; 15 positions match TRBD2. V lost 10 bases to trimming and J lost 6 bases; unmatched junction nucleotides: 10. This CDR3 contains 15 residues. Germline V gene lookup returns CDR1 ENHRY and CDR2 SYGVKD. CDR3 residues: CATRTGLAGGGEQYF. In nucleotides, the CDR3 is TGTGCCACCAGGACGGGACTAGCGGGGGGAGGCGAGCAGTACTTC.

The chain employs TRBV19 and TRBJ1-2, with D perhaps TRBD1 (5 bases). Germline-derived CDR1 and CDR2 are LNHDA and SQIVND (reference sequence). CDR3 length: 17 amino acids. V gave up 3 bases and J gave up 4 bases, with 21 bases separating them. CDR3 region: CASSIGTIGDLGYGYTF. The CDR3 bases are TGTGCCAGTAGTATTGGGACGATAGGGGACTTAGGCTATGGCTACACCTTC. The full variable domain, its missing parts supplied by reference TRBV19 and TRBJ1-2, is DGGITQSPKYLFRKEGQNVTLSCEQNLNHDAMYWYRQDPGQGLRLIYYSQIVNDFQKGDIAEGYSVSREKKESFPLTVTSAQKNPTAFYLCASSIGTIGDLGYGYTFGSGTRLTVV.

The V call is TRBV13, the J call TRBJ2-3, with D tentatively TRBD2 (7 bases). The CDR3 totals 16 residues. The V and J ends lost 8 bases and 0 bases respectively, with 18 bases between them. Per the germline V gene, CDR1 is PRHDT and CDR2 is FYEKMQ (reference sequence). Here the CDR3 DNA reads TGTGCCAGCCACAGTCGGGGGGCAGACAGCACAGATACGCAGTATTTT. Its translation is CASHSRGADSTDTQYF.

The table lists this clone with a few counts. V is TRBV2 and J is TRBJ1-6, with D possibly being TRBD1 (6 bases). The CDR3 sequence is 17 residues long. CDR1 and CDR2 (germline): SNHLY, FYNNEI. The germline V and J ends were trimmed by 8 bases and 4 bases, with 21 bases remaining between them. CDR3 bases: TGTGCCAGCCGTAACCCGGGACAAGGGTATTATAATTCACCCCTCCACTTT. It translates to CASRNPGQGYYNSPLHF. The variable domain in full, with the rest retrieved from reference TRBV2 and TRBJ1-6, is EPEVTQTPSHQVTQMGQEVILRCVPISNHLYFYWYRQILGQKVEFLVSFYNNEISEKSEIFDDQFSVERPDGSNFTLKIRSTKLEDSAMYFCASRNPGQGYYNSPLHFGNGTRLTVT.

The chain links TRBV28 to TRBJ2-5; 12 bases align to TRBD2. Unmatched junction bases numbered 2, after V lost 4 bases and J lost 2 bases. Germline CDR1 reads MDHEN; CDR2 reads SYDVKM. The CDR3 spans 15 residues. In nucleotides, the CDR3 is TGTGCCAGCAGTTCTAGCGGGGGGGTACAAGAGACCCAGTACTTC. This translates into CASSSSGGVQETQYF.

The V and J genes are TRBV5-5 and TRBJ2-4; 9 nucleotides agree with TRBD1. The CDR3 consists of 14 residues. The V segment lost 4 bases and the J segment 8 bases; nucleotides outside the gene matches: 7. Per germline, CDR1 SGHKS and CDR2 YYEKEE (reference sequence). This chain's CDR3 is CASSKGQGIDIQYF. The CDR3 nucleotides are TGTGCCAGCAGCAAGGGACAGGGAATTGACATTCAGTACTTC.

The V call is TRBV2, the J call TRBJ2-7; D is possibly TRBD1 (6 bases). CDR1 and CDR2 (germline): SNHLY, FYNNEI. The CDR3 loop spans 15 amino acids. Deletions cut 6 bases from V and 6 bases from J, with 21 bases between. The CDR3 is CASSQIFQQGLEQYF. The CDR3 nucleotides are TGTGCCAGCAGCCAGATATTTCAACAGGGCCTCGAGCAGTACTTC.

This rearrangement joins TRBV28 to TRBJ2-7; the match to TRBD1 covers 8 bases. CDR3 size: 15 residues. Germline lookup yields CDR1 MDHEN and CDR2 SYDVKM. V shed 3 bases and J 2 bases; nucleotides not matched to a gene: 6. CDR3 nucleotide sequence: TGTGCCAGCAGTTTGGGGGGACAGGCCACCTACGAGCAGTACTTC. Translating gives CASSLGGQATYEQYF.

This chain joins TRBV30 and TRBJ2-3; TRBD1 matches at 9 bases. The CDR3 consists of 15 residues. V trimming: 1 base; J trimming: 2 bases; junction bases outside the gene matches: 4. CDR1 GTSNPN and CDR2 SVGIG come from the germline V gene (reference sequence). The CDR3 region is CAWSGGQGDTDTQYF. The CDR3 region has the DNA TGTGCCTGGAGTGGGGGACAGGGAGACACAGATACGCAGTATTTT.

The chain employs TRBV7-6 and TRBJ2-2, with a weak D call TRBD1 (5 bases). CDR1 and CDR2 (germline): SGHVS, FNYEAQ. The V end lost 10 bases, the J end lost 0 bases, and 9 bases lay between the germline ends. The CDR3 is 13 amino acids. The DNA of the CDR3 is TGTGCCACCTGGACACCGAACACCGGGGAGCTGTTTTTT. Amino acids: CATWTPNTGELFF.